The 7 T cell receptor beta chains below were found in one sample sequenced in a study of cytomegalovirus exposure and HLA in healthy donors. This table comes from immunoSEQ multiplex PCR, and its TCRdb copy is limited to in-frame clones, with some not included. This table holds more than 95,000 clones, around 83% found once. Material for sequencing was PBMCs. All receptors come from a woman between 18 and 30 years old in good health and CMV-seropositive.

This clone was counted once. The chain is built from TRBV7-2 and TRBJ1-2; D gene unclear. Germline V lookup: CDR1 SGHTA, CDR2 FQGNSA. Trimming removed 2 bases at V and 7 bases at J, with 17 bases between. The CDR3 is 15 amino acids. The CDR3 loop is CASSLSWSRAAGYTF. CDR3 bases: TGTGCCAGCAGCTTATCTTGGAGCCGAGCCGCTGGCTACACCTTC.

The V gene is TRBV7-8, the J gene TRBJ2-2; a possible D gene is TRBD2 (6 bases). Per the germline V gene, CDR1 is SGHVS and CDR2 is FQNEAQ. This CDR3 is built from 17 residues. Trimming removed 5 bases from V and 8 bases from J, with 24 bases in between. CDR3 coding DNA: TGTGCCAGCAGCCCTAGGGTCGGGAGTGGGAAAGCGGGGGAGCTGTTTTTT. Protein sequence: CASSPRVGSGKAGELFF.

This sequence joins TRBV15 and TRBJ2-2; D remains ambiguous. Germline-derived CDR1 and CDR2 are LNHNV and YYDKDF (reference sequence). This CDR3 has 14 amino acids. V lost 6 bases to trimming and J lost 1 base, with 9 bases between them. This CDR3 reads CATSTRLNTGELFF. In DNA form, the CDR3 reads TGTGCCACCAGTACGCGGTTGAACACCGGGGAGCTGTTTTTT. The full variable domain, its missing parts supplied by reference TRBV15 and TRBJ2-2, is DAMVIQNPRYQVTQFGKPVTLSCSQTLNHNVMYWYQQKSSQAPKLLFHYYDKDFNNEADTPDNFQSRRPNTSFCFLDIRSPGLGDTAMYLCATSTRLNTGELFFGEGSRLTVL.

This rearrangement joins TRBV1 to TRBJ2-3; TRBD2 is taken as the D call from the table, unchecked against the DNA. TRBV1 is a pseudogene segment. The CDR3 has 16 residues. The CDR3 is CTSSPEERGVVDTQYF. The DNA of the CDR3 is TGCACCAGCAGCCCTGAGGAGCGGGGGGTGGTAGATACGCAGTATTTT.

The V gene is TRBV6-6, the J gene TRBJ2-5; D perhaps matches TRBD1 (7 bases). The germline V gene encodes CDR1 MNHNY and CDR2 SVGAGI (reference sequence). This CDR3 is 13 amino acids long. V was cut by 6 bases and J by 4 bases, with 12 bases left in between. The CDR3 region has the DNA TGTGCCAGCAGGACCCAGGGGGGAGAGACCCAGTACTTC. It encodes CASRTQGGETQYF.

The V and J genes are TRBV5-6 and TRBJ2-5; 7 bases line up with TRBD1. V was pared by 2 bases and J by 2 bases, with 3 bases of the junction left unmatched. Germline CDR1 reads SGHDT; CDR2 reads YYEEEE. This CDR3 region has 14 residues. CDR3 bases: TGTGCCAGCAGCTTCTACAGGGGACAAGAGACCCAGTACTTC. It translates to CASSFYRGQETQYF.

This clone was found once. The chain is built from TRBV28 and TRBJ2-7, with D unclear. Between the trimmed V and J ends, which lost 2 bases and 0 bases, there was a span of 5 bases. This CDR3 region has 13 residues. In germline, CDR1 is MDHEN, CDR2 SYDVKM. The CDR3 loop is CASSLRVSYEQYF. Here the CDR3 DNA reads TGTGCCAGCAGTTTACGGGTCTCCTACGAGCAGTACTTC.